These T cell receptor beta chains were read from a single sample in a study of blood T cell repertoires in COVID-19. Repertoires were generated with immunoSEQ multiplex PCR, while TCRdb's copy carries only in-frame clones and drops some. The data contain about 260,000 clones, about 89% of them singletons. The material sequenced was peripheral blood. The receptors were sampled from a woman aged 40 to 49 who had recovered from COVID-19. Both conserved end residues are part of each CDR3. The D gene is left open where the match is weak. For some rows the clone size is stated as once, few or many, or as a class when expanded; others skip it.

d_call	clone_size	v_call	j_call	cdr3_aa	cdr3_nt
NA	NA	TRBV19	TRBJ2-6	CASSIDPHREGANVLTF	TGTGCCAGTAGTATAGATCCCCACAGGGAAGGGGCCAACGTCCTGACTTTC
TRBD1	NA	TRBV10-1	TRBJ1-1	CASSVGTGGTEAFF	TGCGCCAGCAGCGTTGGGACAGGGGGCACTGAAGCTTTCTTT
TRBD2	few	TRBV6-5	TRBJ2-5	CASRAGGQETQYF	TGTGCCAGCCGAGCGGGGGGACAAGAGACCCAGTACTTC
NA	few	TRBV7-6	TRBJ1-1	CASREGVDTEAFF	TGTGCCAGCAGGGAGGGCGTCGACACTGAAGCTTTCTTT
NA	few	TRBV15	TRBJ1-5	CATSRGQGGQQPQHF	TGTGCCACCAGCCGAGGGCAGGGAGGGCAACAGCCCCAGCATTTT
TRBD1	NA	TRBV18	TRBJ1-5	CASSPGTGNQPQHF	TGTGCCAGCTCACCCGGGACAGGCAATCAGCCCCAGCATTTT
NA	NA	TRBV30	TRBJ1-1	CAWGRNYGTEAFF	TGTGCCTGGGGGAGGAATTACGGGACTGAAGCTTTCTTT
NA	once	TRBV15	TRBJ1-1	CATSRDPQFTEAFF	TGTGCCACCAGCAGAGATCCCCAGTTTACTGAAGCTTTCTTT
NA	NA	TRBV7-2	TRBJ2-5	CASSPLGAGRGKTQYF	TGTGCCAGCAGCCCGCTCGGGGCGGGGAGAGGAAAGACCCAGTACTTC
TRBD1	NA	TRBV6-5	TRBJ1-5	CASSTTGVNQPQHF	TGTGCCAGCAGTACCACAGGGGTCAATCAGCCCCAGCATTTT
NA	NA	TRBV5-5	TRBJ1-2	CASSYGGSGYTF	TGTGCCAGCAGCTACGGAGGCAGTGGCTACACCTTC
NA	NA	TRBV6-5	TRBJ1-2	CASRLTANYGYTF	TGTGCCAGCAGGCTGACAGCTAACTATGGCTACACCTTC
TRBD1	once	TRBV5-1	TRBJ1-2	CASSLTPPGGGYTF	TGCGCCAGCAGCTTGACCCCACCAGGGGGCGGCTACACCTTC
NA	once	TRBV6-2/TRBV6-3	TRBJ1-1	CASTPLGGTEAFF	TGTGCCAGCACCCCCTTGGGAGGCACTGAAGCTTTCTTT
TRBD1	NA	TRBV2	TRBJ2-6	CAGTIQGEVYGANVLTF	TGTGCCGGAACCATACAGGGGGAGGTATACGGGGCCAACGTCCTGACTTTC
TRBD1	NA	TRBV7-8	TRBJ1-1	CASSRRTGGENTEAFF	TGTGCCAGCAGCCGGCGGACAGGGGGCGAGAACACTGAAGCTTTCTTT
NA	NA	TRBV7-8	TRBJ1-1	CASSLTVNTEAFF	TGTGCCAGCAGCCTAACAGTGAACACTGAAGCTTTCTTT
TRBD1	few	TRBV5-4	TRBJ1-6	CASSLQDRLNSPLHF	TGTGCCAGCAGCTTGCAGGACAGGCTTAATTCACCCCTCCACTTT
TRBD2	many	TRBV11-2	TRBJ2-5	CASSLRRGGSQYF	TGTGCCAGCAGCTTAAGGAGGGGAGGGTCCCAGTACTTC
TRBD1	NA	TRBV5-1	TRBJ1-1	CASSQMTGGVGNTEAFF	TGCGCCAGCAGCCAGATGACAGGGGGTGTTGGTAACACTGAAGCTTTCTTT
NA	NA	TRBV5-6	TRBJ1-2	CLTGGGPNYGYTF	TGCCTAACGGGAGGGGGGCCTAACTATGGCTACACCTTC
NA	NA	TRBV20-1	TRBJ1-4	CSLRGEKLFF	TGCAGCCTCCGGGGGGAAAAACTGTTTTTT
TRBD2	NA	TRBV30	TRBJ2-1	CAWTSGGAIKYNEQFF	TGTGCCTGGACTAGCGGGGGGGCCATTAAATACAATGAGCAGTTCTTC
TRBD1	NA	TRBV4-3	TRBJ2-3	CASSQGAGGMADTQYF	TGCGCCAGCAGCCAAGGGGCAGGGGGCATGGCAGATACGCAGTATTTT